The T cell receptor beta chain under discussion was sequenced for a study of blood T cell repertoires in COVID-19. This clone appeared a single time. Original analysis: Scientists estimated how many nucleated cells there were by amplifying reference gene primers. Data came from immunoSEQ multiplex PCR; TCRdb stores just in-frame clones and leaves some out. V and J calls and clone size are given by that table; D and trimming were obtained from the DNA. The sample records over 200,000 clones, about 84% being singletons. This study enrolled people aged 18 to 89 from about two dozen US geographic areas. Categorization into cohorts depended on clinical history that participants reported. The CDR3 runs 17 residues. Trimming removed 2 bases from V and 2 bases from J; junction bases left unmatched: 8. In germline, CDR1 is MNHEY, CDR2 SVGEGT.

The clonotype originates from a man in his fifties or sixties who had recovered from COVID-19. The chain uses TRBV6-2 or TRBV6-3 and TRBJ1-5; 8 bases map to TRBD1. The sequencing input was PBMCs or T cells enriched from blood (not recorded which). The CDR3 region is CASSYSRGQGGNQPQHF. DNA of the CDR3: TGTGCCAGCAGTTACAGTCGTGGACAGGGAGGCAATCAGCCCCAGCATTTT.